Sequencing of this T cell receptor beta chain was carried out in a study of regulatory T cells in long-lasting Graves disease. In building TCR beta libraries, iRepertoire HTBI primers were used together with Arm-PCR of CDR3 regions. Original analysis: Spanning all samples, the identified segments comprised over 50 TRBV and 14 TRBJ. MiXCR, applied by TCRdb to the multiplex PCR reads, yields one record per CDR3 protein. V and J calls and clone size were set by TCRdb, not the authors. The table shows about 420,000 distinct CDR3 sequences, with about 17% occurring only once. General study results and limits: Shared public clonotypes totalled around 2,900 in persistent patients, compared with approximately 970 in new patients.

The CDR3 sequence is 16 residues long. From germline, CDR1 is MDHEN and CDR2 SYDVKM. The J segment lost 3 bases and the V segment lost 6 bases, leaving 4 bases of the junction unmatched. This clonotype has just a few counts. Its target is not known. The sample's time point: newly diagnosed GD, antithyroid drugs for less than 3 months. PBMC-extracted RNA yielded the TCR library. The same sample was also studied in work on T cells in Graves' hyperthyroidism and ophthalmopathy. From that report: Graves' hyperthyroidism qualified as stable when ophthalmopathy did not progress within 18 months. Researchers ran a first-round RT-PCR on the TCR CDR3 using the HTBI primer set.

The sample consisted of peripheral blood mononuclear cells (PBMCs), taken at new diagnosis, from a patient treated with antithyroid drugs. The clonotype comes from a woman aged 18 to 35 with Graves disease. The chain has TRBV28 and TRBJ2-2; 13 positions agree with TRBD2. The CDR3 loop reads CASRGGLAGYTGELFF. Written as DNA, the CDR3 is TGTGCCAGCAGGGGGGGACTAGCGGGGTACACCGGGGAGCTGTTTTTT.